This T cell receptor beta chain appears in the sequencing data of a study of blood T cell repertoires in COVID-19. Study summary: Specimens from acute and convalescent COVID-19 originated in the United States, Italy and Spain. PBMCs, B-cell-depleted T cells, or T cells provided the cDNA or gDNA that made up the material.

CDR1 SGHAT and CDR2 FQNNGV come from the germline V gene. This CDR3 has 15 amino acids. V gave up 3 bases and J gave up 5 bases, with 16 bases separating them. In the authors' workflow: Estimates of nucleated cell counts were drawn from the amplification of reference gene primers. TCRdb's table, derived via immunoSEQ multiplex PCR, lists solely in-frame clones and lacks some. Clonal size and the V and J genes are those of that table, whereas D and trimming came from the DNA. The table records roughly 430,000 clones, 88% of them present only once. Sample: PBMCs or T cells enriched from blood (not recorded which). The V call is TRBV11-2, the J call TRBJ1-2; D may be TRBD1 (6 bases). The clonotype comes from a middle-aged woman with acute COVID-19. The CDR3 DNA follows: TGTGCCAGCAGCTTCAACGCAGGGGTTGGTTATGGCTACACCTTC. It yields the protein CASSFNAGVGYGYTF. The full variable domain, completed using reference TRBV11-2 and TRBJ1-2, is EAGVAQSPRYKIIEKRQSVAFWCNPISGHATLYWYQQILGQGPKLLIQFQNNGVVDDSQLPKDRFSAERLKGVDSTLKIQPAKLEDSAVYLCASSFNAGVGYGYTFGSGTRLTVV.